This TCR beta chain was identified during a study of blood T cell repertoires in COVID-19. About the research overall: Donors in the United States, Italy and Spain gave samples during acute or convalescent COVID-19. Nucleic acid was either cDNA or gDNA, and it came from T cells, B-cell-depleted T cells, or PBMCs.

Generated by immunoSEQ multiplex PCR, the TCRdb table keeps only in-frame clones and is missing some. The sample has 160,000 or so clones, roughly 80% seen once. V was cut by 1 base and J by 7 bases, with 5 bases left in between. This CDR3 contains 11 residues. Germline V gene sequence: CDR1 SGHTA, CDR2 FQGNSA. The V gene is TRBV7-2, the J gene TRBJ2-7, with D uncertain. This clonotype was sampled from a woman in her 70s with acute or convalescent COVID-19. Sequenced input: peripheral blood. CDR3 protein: CASSLGMEQYF. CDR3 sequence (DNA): TGTGCCAGCAGCTTAGGTATGGAGCAGTACTTC. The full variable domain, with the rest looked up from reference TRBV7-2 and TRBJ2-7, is GAGVSQSPSNKVTEKGKDVELRCDPISGHTALYWYRQSLGQGLEFLIYFQGNSAPDKSGLPSDRFSAERTGGSVSTLTIQRTQQEDSAVYLCASSLGMEQYFGPGTRLTVT.